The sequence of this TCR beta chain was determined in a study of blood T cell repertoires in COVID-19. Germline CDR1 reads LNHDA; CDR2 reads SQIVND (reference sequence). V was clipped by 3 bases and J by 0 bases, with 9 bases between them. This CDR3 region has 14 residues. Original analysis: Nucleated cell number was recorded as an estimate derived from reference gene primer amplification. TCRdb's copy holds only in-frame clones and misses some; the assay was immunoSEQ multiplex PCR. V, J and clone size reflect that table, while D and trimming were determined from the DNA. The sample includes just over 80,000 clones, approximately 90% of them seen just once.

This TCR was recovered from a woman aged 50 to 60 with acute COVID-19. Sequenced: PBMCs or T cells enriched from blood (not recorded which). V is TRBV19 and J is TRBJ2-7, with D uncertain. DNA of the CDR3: TGTGCCAGTAGTATGGCGGATCCCTCCTACGAGCAGTACTTC. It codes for CASSMADPSYEQYF.